The 6 T cell receptor beta chains below were found in one sample sequenced in a study of beta chain features in type 1 diabetes. Expressed TCRB transcripts were sequenced because the isolated RNA had all been reverse transcribed beforehand. Repertoires were generated with immunoSEQ multiplex PCR, while TCRdb's copy carries only in-frame clones and drops some. Of some 300,000 clones listed, about 8% are singletons. Sample: central memory CD4+ T cells from blood. The receptor source for this set is a woman under 30 in good health.

This clone was seen a few times. The chain recombines TRBV4-2 with TRBJ2-3, with 10 positions matching TRBD2. Trimming removed 4 bases from V and 4 bases from J; junction bases left unmatched: 8. Germline CDR1 LGHNA, CDR2 YNFKEQ. The CDR3 totals 16 residues. The CDR3 loop reads CASSPWTSGGADTQYF. DNA for the CDR3: TGTGCCAGCAGCCCCTGGACTAGCGGAGGGGCAGATACGCAGTATTTT.

V gene TRBV7-8 combines with J gene TRBJ1-1; 8 bases fit TRBD1. J was trimmed by 0 bases and V by 2 bases; bases with no gene match: 11. Germline assignment: CDR1 SGHVS and CDR2 FQNEAQ. The CDR3 consists of 18 residues. For the CDR3, the DNA is TGTGCCAGCAGCTTATGGGGAACAGGGGGTAGTATGAACACTGAAGCTTTCTTT. Translated, it gives CASSLWGTGGSMNTEAFF.

This clone appeared a few times. Within the sample, other DNA sequences also encode this same CDR3. The genes are TRBV7-3 and TRBJ2-1; 9 bases match TRBD2. The ends lost 5 bases at V and 0 bases at J; junction bases unmatched: 2. The CDR3 has 15 amino acids. Germline V gene sequence: CDR1 SGHTA, CDR2 FQGTGA. CDR3 coding DNA: TGTGCCAGCAGCCAACTAGCGGGCTCCTACAATGAGCAGTTCTTC. Residues: CASSQLAGSYNEQFF.

This chain connects TRBV7-2 to TRBJ1-2, with 8 positions matching TRBD1. V was pared by 5 bases and J by 7 bases, with 3 bases of the junction left unmatched. There are 12 residues in the CDR3. In germline, CDR1 is SGHTA, CDR2 FQGNSA. CDR3 nucleotide sequence: TGTGCCAGCAGCCCGGACAGGGTTGGCTACACCTTC. Translated: CASSPDRVGYTF.

The rearrangement joins TRBV7-2 to TRBJ1-2; 7 bases fit TRBD1. V dropped 3 bases and J dropped 7; count of bases not matched to a gene: 14. CDR3 length: 16 amino acids. From germline, CDR1 is SGHTA and CDR2 FQGNSA. The CDR3 DNA follows: TGTGCCAGCAGCTTGAGGTCAGGGACAGAGACCGGTGGCTACACCTTC. Translated, it gives CASSLRSGTETGGYTF. Looking up the rest from reference TRBV7-2 and TRBJ1-2 gives the full variable domain: GAGVSQSPSNKVTEKGKDVELRCDPISGHTALYWYRQSLGQGLEFLIYFQGNSAPDKSGLPSDRFSAERTGGSVSTLTIQRTQQEDSAVYLCASSLRSGTETGGYTFGSGTRLTVV.

The V and J genes are TRBV5-4 and TRBJ2-3, with D unclear. The germline gives CDR1 SGHNT, CDR2 YYREEE (reference sequence). This CDR3 has 13 residues. Trimming pared 2 bases from V and 6 bases from J, leaving 10 bases between. DNA for the CDR3: TGTGCCAGCAGCTTTACCCTCGCGGATACGCAGTATTTT. Protein product: CASSFTLADTQYF.